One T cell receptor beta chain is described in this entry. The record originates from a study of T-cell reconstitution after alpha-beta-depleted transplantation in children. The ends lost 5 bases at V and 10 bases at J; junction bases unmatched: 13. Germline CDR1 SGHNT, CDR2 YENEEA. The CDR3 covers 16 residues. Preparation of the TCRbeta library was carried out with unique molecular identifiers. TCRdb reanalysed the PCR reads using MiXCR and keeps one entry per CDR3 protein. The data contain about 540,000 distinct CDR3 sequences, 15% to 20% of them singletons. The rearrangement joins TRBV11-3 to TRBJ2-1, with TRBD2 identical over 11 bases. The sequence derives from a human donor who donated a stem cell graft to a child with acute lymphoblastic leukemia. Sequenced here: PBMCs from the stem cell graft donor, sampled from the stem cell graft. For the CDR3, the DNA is TGTGCCAGCAGCGCGCGCTTCCTAGCGGGAGGTGGGGAGCAGTTCTTC. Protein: CASSARFLAGGGEQFF. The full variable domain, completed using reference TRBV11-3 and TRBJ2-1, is EAGVVQSPRYKIIEKKQPVAFWCNPISGHNTLYWYLQNLGQGPELLIRYENEEAVDDSQLPKDRFSAERLKGVDSTLKIQPAELGDSAVYLCASSARFLAGGGEQFFGPGTRLTVL.